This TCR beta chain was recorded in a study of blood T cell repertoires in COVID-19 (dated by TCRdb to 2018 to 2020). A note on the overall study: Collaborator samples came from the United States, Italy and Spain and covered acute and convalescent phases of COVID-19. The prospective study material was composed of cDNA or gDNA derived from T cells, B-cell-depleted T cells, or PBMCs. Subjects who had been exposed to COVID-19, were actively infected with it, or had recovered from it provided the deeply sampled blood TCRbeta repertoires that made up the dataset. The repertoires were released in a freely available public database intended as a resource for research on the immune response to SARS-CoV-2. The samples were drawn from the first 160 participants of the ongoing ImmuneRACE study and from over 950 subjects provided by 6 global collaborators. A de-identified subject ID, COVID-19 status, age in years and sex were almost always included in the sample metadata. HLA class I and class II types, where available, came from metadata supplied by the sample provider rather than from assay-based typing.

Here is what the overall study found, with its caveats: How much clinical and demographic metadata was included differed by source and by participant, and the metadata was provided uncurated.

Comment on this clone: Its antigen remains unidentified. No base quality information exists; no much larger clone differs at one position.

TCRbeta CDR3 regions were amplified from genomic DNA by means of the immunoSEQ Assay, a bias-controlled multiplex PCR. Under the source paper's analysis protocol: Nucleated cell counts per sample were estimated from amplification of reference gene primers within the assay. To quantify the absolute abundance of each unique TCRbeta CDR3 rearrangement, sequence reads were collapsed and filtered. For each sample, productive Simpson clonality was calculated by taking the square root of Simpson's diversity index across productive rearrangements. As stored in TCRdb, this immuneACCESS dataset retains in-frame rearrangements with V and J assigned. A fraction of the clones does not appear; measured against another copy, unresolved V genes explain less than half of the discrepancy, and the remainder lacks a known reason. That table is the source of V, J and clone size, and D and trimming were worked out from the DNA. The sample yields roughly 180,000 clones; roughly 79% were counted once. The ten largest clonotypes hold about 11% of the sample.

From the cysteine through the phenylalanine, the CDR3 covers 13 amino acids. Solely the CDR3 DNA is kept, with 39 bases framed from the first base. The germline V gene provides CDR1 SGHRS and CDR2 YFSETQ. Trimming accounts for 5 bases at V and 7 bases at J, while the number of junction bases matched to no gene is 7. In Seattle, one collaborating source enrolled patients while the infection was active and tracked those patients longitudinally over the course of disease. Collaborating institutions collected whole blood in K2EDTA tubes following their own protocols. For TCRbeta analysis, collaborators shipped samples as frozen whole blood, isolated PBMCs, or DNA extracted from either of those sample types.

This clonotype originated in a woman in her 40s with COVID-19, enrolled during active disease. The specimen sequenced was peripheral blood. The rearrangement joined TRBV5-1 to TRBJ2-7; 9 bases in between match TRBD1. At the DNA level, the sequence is TGCGCCAGCAGTGCACAGGGGGCAGGTGAGCAGTACTTC. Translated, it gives CASSAQGAGEQYF.